These 28 T cell receptor beta chains originate from one sample sequenced in a study of response to subunit inactivated influenza vaccine. MiXCR, applied by TCRdb to the RT-PCR reads, yields one record per CDR3 protein. The repertoire holds a few hundred thousand distinct CDR3 sequences, less than 15% seen once, with over 8.5% in the top ten. Here the sequenced sample was PBMCs from blood, taken about 13 days after vaccination. The receptors derive from a man aged 45-60 years who received an inactivated influenza vaccine.

This clonotype turned up a few times. The chain joins TRBV27 to TRBJ2-7; maybe TRBD1 (5 bases). The CDR3 consists of 13 residues. The germline CDR1 and CDR2 sequences are MNHEY and SMNVEV (reference sequence). V shed 2 bases and J shed 7 bases, with 12 bases lying between them. CDR3 in DNA: TGTGCCAGCAGTTTAGTAGGGGCTGGGGAGCAGTACTTC. Translating it yields CASSLVGAGEQYF.

V usage is TRBV18 and J usage is TRBJ2-1; 10 bases fit TRBD2. The CDR3 length is 15 residues. With V trimmed by 6 bases and J by 2 bases, 4 bases remained unmatched. Germline V gene lookup returns CDR1 KGHSH and CDR2 LQKENI. The CDR3 coding sequence is TGTGCCAGCTCGTCTAGCGGGAGCCCCTACAATGAGCAGTTCTTC. Translation gives CASSSSGSPYNEQFF.

This chain links TRBV7-9 with TRBJ2-3; the D is unclear. V gave up 5 bases and J gave up 3 bases, with 12 bases separating them. The CDR3 covers 14 residues. Per the germline V gene, CDR1 is SEHNR and CDR2 is FQNEAQ (reference sequence). The CDR3 protein is CASSHKGTTDTQYF. CDR3 bases: TGTGCCAGCAGCCATAAGGGTACGACAGATACGCAGTATTTT.

This clonotype was seen a few times. The chain joins TRBV20-1 to TRBJ1-2; tentative D call: TRBD1 (6 bases). The CDR3 runs to 15 residues. Trimming shortened V by 0 bases and J by 1 base, and 12 bases separated the two germline ends. From germline, CDR1 is DFQATT and CDR2 SNEGSKA (reference sequence). DNA of the CDR3: TGCAGTGCTAGAGATGGCACAGGGAGTAACTATGGCTACACCTTC. It codes for CSARDGTGSNYGYTF.

This clonotype was counted between two and nine times. V usage is TRBV7-9 and J usage is TRBJ2-3; the D gene could be TRBD1 or TRBD2 (5 bases each). V lost 5 bases and J 0 bases, leaving 18 bases between the germline ends. CDR1 is SEHNR and CDR2 is FQNEAQ in the germline V gene (reference sequence). This CDR3 spans 17 amino acids. This CDR3 is CASSLGVGATSTDTQYF. CDR3 bases: TGTGCCAGCAGCCTGGGCGTCGGGGCGACGAGCACAGATACGCAGTATTTT.

About this clonotype itself: A clone one base away is much larger, so this may be a read error. The chain joins TRBV28 to TRBJ2-5; D could derive from TRBD1 or TRBD2 (5 bases each). Germline CDR1 MDHEN, CDR2 SYDVKM. The CDR3 length is 13 residues. CDR3 DNA: TGTTCCACCGATCGGGGCACCCAAGAGACCCAGTACTTC. The encoded protein is CSTDRGTQETQYF.

This clonotype was detected only a few times. The rearrangement joins TRBV4-1 to TRBJ2-7; D is perhaps TRBD1 (7 bases). V gave up 0 bases and J gave up 3 bases, with 18 bases separating them. Germline loops: CDR1 MGHRA, CDR2 YSYEKL. The CDR3 is 17 amino acids. DNA for the CDR3: TGCGCCAGCAGCCAAGACCCCTCCCAGGGGGGATACTACGAGCAGTACTTC. Protein product: CASSQDPSQGGYYEQYF.

Only a few counts were recorded for this clonotype. The chain couples TRBV12-3 or TRBV12-4 to TRBJ2-7; TRBD1 matches at 9 bases. The CDR3 loop spans 14 amino acids. Trimming removed 4 bases from V and 9 bases from J; junction bases left unmatched: 10. CDR3 sequence reads: CASSYGTGYNGQYF. CDR3 nucleotide sequence: TGTGCCAGCAGTTACGGGACAGGGTATAACGGGCAGTACTTC.

This clonotype was observed a few times. V gene TRBV18 combines with J gene TRBJ2-1, with TRBD2 matching over 7 bases. Germline V gene lookup returns CDR1 KGHSH and CDR2 LQKENI. CDR3 length: 14 amino acids. The V segment lost 0 bases and the J segment 8 bases; nucleotides outside the gene matches: 4. The CDR3 DNA reads as TGTGCCAGCTCACCACCGGGAGGGTACGATGAGCAGTTCTTC. Protein product: CASSPPGGYDEQFF.

V gene TRBV19 combines with J gene TRBJ1-3, with unresolved D. Germline V CDR1 and CDR2: LNHDA, SQIVND (reference sequence). V shed 7 bases and J shed 0 bases, with 16 bases lying between them. This CDR3 region has 16 residues. The CDR3 sequence: CASINSAFISGNTIYF. The CDR3 DNA follows: TGTGCCAGTATCAACTCGGCCTTCATCTCTGGAAACACCATATATTTT.

This clonotype came up many times. This chain links TRBV4-2 with TRBJ2-5; tentatively, D is TRBD2 (6 bases). Trimming removed 0 bases at V and 5 bases at J, with 16 bases between. Germline V CDR1 and CDR2: LGHNA, YNFKEQ. The CDR3 length is 16 residues. The CDR3 DNA follows: TGTGCCAGCAGCCAAGATTTGACGGGAGCGGTGGAGACCCAGTACTTC. This encodes CASSQDLTGAVETQYF.

V gene TRBV7-9 combines with J gene TRBJ1-2; 10 nucleotides agree with TRBD1. This CDR3 is 16 amino acids long. J gave up 6 bases and V 2 bases, and 9 bases lay outside the gene matches. Germline values: CDR1 SEHNR, CDR2 FQNEAQ (reference sequence). The CDR3 sequence: CASSLQSGTGADGYTF. The CDR3 DNA follows: TGTGCCAGCAGCTTACAATCCGGGACAGGGGCTGATGGCTACACCTTC.

This sequence joins TRBV14 and TRBJ2-1; D might be TRBD1 (5 bases). Per germline, CDR1 SGHDN and CDR2 FVKESK. The CDR3 is 12 amino acids. The V and J ends lost 3 bases and 11 bases respectively, with 11 bases between them. The CDR3 DNA is TGTGCCAGCAGCCACAGGGATAGGCAGCAGTTCTTC. This gives the protein CASSHRDRQQFF. The whole variable domain, remainder taken from reference TRBV14 and TRBJ2-1, is EAGVTQFPSHSVIEKGQTVTLRCDPISGHDNLYWYRRVMGKEIKFLLHFVKESKQDESGMPNNRFLAERTGGTYSTLKVQPAELEDSGVYFCASSHRDRQQFFGPGTRLTVL.

The rearrangement uses TRBV29-1 and TRBJ2-2; TRBD1 might be the D (5 bases). CDR1 SQVTM and CDR2 ANQGSEA come from the germline V gene. The CDR3 runs 13 residues. Trimming shortened V by 5 bases and J by 9 bases, and 16 bases separated the two germline ends. The CDR3, as DNA: TGCAGCGTTTTGTGGACGGACAACTGGGAGCTGTTTTTT. Amino acid sequence: CSVLWTDNWELFF.

The rearrangement links TRBV5-1 to TRBJ2-5; D might be TRBD1 (5 bases). Per the germline V gene, CDR1 is SGHRS and CDR2 is YFSETQ. The V and J ends lost 0 bases and 3 bases respectively, with 15 bases between them. The CDR3 has 16 amino acids. CDR3 sequence reads: CASSLVQGRAKETQYF. As DNA, the CDR3 is TGCGCCAGCAGCTTGGTCCAGGGTCGGGCGAAAGAGACCCAGTACTTC.

The table lists this clonotype with many counts. This sequence joins TRBV6-1 and TRBJ2-1, with 9 bases matching TRBD1. This CDR3 contains 15 residues. Germline V gene data show CDR1 as MNHNS and CDR2 as SASEGT. The V and J ends lost 6 bases and 9 bases, in that order; junction bases with no gene match: 12. The DNA for the CDR3 is TGTGCCAGCAGCCGTACAGGGGGCGCAGGGGGTGAGCAGTTCTTC. Amino acid sequence: CASSRTGGAGGEQFF.

The rearrangement links TRBV12-3 or TRBV12-4 to TRBJ1-3; no clear D. V dropped 2 bases and J dropped 4 bases, with 3 bases sitting between them. This CDR3 has 12 amino acids. This chain's CDR3 is CASSLWGNTIYF. The CDR3 coding sequence is TGTGCCAGCAGTTTATGGGGAAACACCATATATTTT.

At least ten counts were recorded for this clonotype. The V gene is TRBV7-9, the J gene TRBJ2-3; no definite D call. Trimming removed 5 bases from V and 6 bases from J, with 9 bases in between. Germline CDR1 is SEHNR and CDR2 is FQNEAQ (reference sequence). The CDR3 consists of 12 residues. CDR3 residues: CASSPLVDTQYF. The CDR3 DNA sequence: TGTGCCAGCAGCCCCCTTGTGGATACGCAGTATTTT.

The chain carries TRBV20-1 and TRBJ2-3, with D perhaps TRBD1 or TRBD2 (5 bases each). Germline V lookup: CDR1 DFQATT, CDR2 SNEGSKA (reference sequence). V lost 0 bases and J 2 bases, leaving 9 bases between the germline ends. This CDR3 is 14 amino acids long. CDR3 sequence: CSARDPGATDTQYF. The CDR3 DNA reads as TGCAGTGCTAGAGATCCCGGGGCCACAGATACGCAGTATTTT.

The V call is TRBV29-1, the J call TRBJ2-1; 7 bases map to TRBD1. Losses at the gene ends were 4 bases for V and 8 bases for J; bases not matched to a gene: 8. Germline CDR1 is SQVTM and CDR2 is ANQGSEA. The CDR3 length is 13 residues. In DNA form, the CDR3 reads TGCAGCGTTGGTCCAGGGGGAGTGGATGAGCAGTTCTTC. Translation: CSVGPGGVDEQFF.

This clonotype was seen only a few times. This chain connects TRBV12-3 or TRBV12-4 to TRBJ2-1; D is perhaps TRBD1 (6 bases). V shed 7 bases and J shed 8 bases, with 24 bases lying between them. The CDR3 is made up of 16 amino acids. In nucleotides, the CDR3 is TGTGCCAGCATTCAAACCCGGGGCAGGGGTCTCGATGAGCAGTTCTTC. Translating gives CASIQTRGRGLDEQFF.

This clonotype was seen repeatedly, ten times or more. The V gene is TRBV24-1, the J gene TRBJ2-1; possibly TRBD1 for D (6 bases). Germline V gene data show CDR1 as KGHDR and CDR2 as SFDVKD. The V gene lost 5 bases and the J gene lost 5 bases, with 6 bases spanning the gap. This CDR3 contains 12 residues. The CDR3, as DNA: TGTGCCACCAGTGCAGGGGACAATGAGCAGTTCTTC. Amino acid sequence: CATSAGDNEQFF.

The chain uses TRBV7-2 and TRBJ2-5, with 7 nucleotides matching TRBD2. V lost 8 bases, J lost 1 base, and 7 bases stayed unmatched. The CDR3 loop spans 14 amino acids. CDR1 and CDR2 from the germline V gene are SGHTA and FQGNSA. This CDR3 reads CASVQRGAQETQYF. The CDR3 DNA reads as TGTGCCAGCGTACAGCGGGGAGCCCAAGAGACCCAGTACTTC.

The chain joins TRBV29-1 to TRBJ2-5; D remains ambiguous. V lost 5 bases to trimming and J lost 3 bases, with 13 bases between them. CDR1 and CDR2 (germline): SQVTM, ANQGSEA. This CDR3 spans 13 amino acids. CDR3 bases: TGCAGCGTTTCACCCGGTGGGGAAGAGACCCAGTACTTC. Its protein is CSVSPGGEETQYF.

The chain has TRBV12-3 or TRBV12-4 and TRBJ2-5; 8 bases map to TRBD1. The CDR3 runs 15 residues. V was pared by 3 bases and J by 1 base, with 4 bases of the junction left unmatched. CDR3 nucleotide sequence: TGTGCCAGCAGTTTCTGGGGGACAGGCCAAGAGACCCAGTACTTC. It is translated as CASSFWGTGQETQYF.

This clonotype turned up a few times. CDR3 sequence reads: CASSLVVAGPTDTQYF. DNA of the CDR3: TGCGCCAGCAGCTTGGTGGTAGCGGGCCCCACAGATACGCAGTATTTT. The chain couples TRBV5-1 to TRBJ2-3, with 7 nucleotides matching TRBD2. The CDR3 has 16 amino acids. V shed 0 bases and J 2 bases; nucleotides not matched to a gene: 6. The germline CDR1 and CDR2 sequences are SGHRS and YFSETQ.

This clonotype was seen only once. This chain uses TRBV7-2 with TRBJ2-5; a weak D match, TRBD2 (6 bases). Trimming cost V 6 bases and J 1 base, with 12 bases left between them. This CDR3 has 14 residues. Germline V gene data show CDR1 as SGHTA and CDR2 as FQGNSA. CDR3: CASSNSGVQETQYF. The CDR3 DNA reads as TGTGCCAGCAGTAATAGCGGCGTCCAAGAGACCCAGTACTTC.

V and J are TRBV29-1 and TRBJ2-1; no clear D gene. Germline lookup yields CDR1 SQVTM and CDR2 ANQGSEA. Trimming removed 2 bases from V and 7 bases from J, with 9 bases in between. CDR3 length equals 12 residues. The CDR3 region is CSVEFRVNEQFF. CDR3 DNA: TGCAGCGTTGAATTTCGCGTTAATGAGCAGTTCTTC.